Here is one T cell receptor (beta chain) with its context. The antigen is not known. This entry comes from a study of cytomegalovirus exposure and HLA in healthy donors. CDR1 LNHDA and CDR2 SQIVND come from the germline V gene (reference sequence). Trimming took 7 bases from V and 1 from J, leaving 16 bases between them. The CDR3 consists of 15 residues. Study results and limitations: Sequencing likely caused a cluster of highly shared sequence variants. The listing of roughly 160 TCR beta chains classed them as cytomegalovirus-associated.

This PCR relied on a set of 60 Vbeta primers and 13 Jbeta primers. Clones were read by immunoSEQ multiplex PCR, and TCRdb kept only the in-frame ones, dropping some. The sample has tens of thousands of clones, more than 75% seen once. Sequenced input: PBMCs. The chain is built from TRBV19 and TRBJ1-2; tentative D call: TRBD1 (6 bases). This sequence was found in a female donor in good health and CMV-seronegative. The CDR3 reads CASNTDSYYNYGYTF. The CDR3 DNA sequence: TGTGCCAGTAACACGGACAGTTATTATAACTATGGCTACACCTTC.